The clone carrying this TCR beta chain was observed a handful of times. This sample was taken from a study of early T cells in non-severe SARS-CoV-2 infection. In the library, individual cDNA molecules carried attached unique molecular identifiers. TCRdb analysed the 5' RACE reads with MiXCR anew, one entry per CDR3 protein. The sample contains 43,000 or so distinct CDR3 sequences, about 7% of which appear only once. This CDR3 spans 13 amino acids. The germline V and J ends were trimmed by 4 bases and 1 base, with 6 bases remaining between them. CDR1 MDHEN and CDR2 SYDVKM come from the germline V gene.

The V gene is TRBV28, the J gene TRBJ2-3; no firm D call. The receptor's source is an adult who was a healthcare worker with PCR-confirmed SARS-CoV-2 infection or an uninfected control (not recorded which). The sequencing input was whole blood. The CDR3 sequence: CASSYKGTDTQYF. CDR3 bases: TGTGCCAGCAGTTACAAGGGCACAGATACGCAGTATTTT.